This T cell receptor (beta chain) was captured by sequencing in a study of T cell responses to AZD1222 COVID-19 vaccine. Profiled with immunoSEQ multiplex PCR; TCRdb holds only in-frame clones, not every one. The sample contains over 45,000 clones, 89% of which appear only once. The V end lost 2 bases, the J end lost 0 bases, and 5 bases lay between the germline ends. This CDR3 is 13 amino acids long. This clone was seen a single time. The antigen remains undetermined. It was second doses at about 4 or about 12 weeks that were pooled. Whole-study results and caveats: Repertoires in all cases were sampled only once the peak T cell response had passed.

This chain links TRBV12-3 or TRBV12-4 with TRBJ2-7; no firm D call. The input for sequencing was peripheral blood, taken 28 days after the second AZD1222 dose. The sequence came from an adult who received the AZD1222 COVID-19 vaccine. The CDR3 DNA reads as TGTGCCAGCAGTTTATTAATCTCCTACGAGCAGTACTTC. Its protein is CASSLLISYEQYF.